These 10 T cell receptor beta chains were all obtained from the same sample, sequenced in a study of blood T cell repertoires in COVID-19. Assay: immunoSEQ multiplex PCR; the TCRdb copy retains only in-frame clones and omits some. In the table there are 150,000 to 200,000 clones, 65% to 85% of which are singletons. Sequencing was done on a sample of PBMCs or T cells enriched from blood (not recorded which). These receptors were collected from a woman aged 25 to 39 who had been exposed to COVID-19.

The chain has TRBV18 and TRBJ1-1, with a possible D match to TRBD1 (6 bases). This CDR3 is 14 amino acids long. Trimming left V 4 bases short and J 5 bases short, with 14 bases between. Germline V gives CDR1 KGHSH, CDR2 LQKENI. The CDR3 region has the DNA TGTGCCAGCTCACGGGGCGGGGGGCATACTGAAGCTTTCTTT. Translating it yields CASSRGGGHTEAFF.

This clone has a handful of counts. The V call is TRBV11-2, the J call TRBJ1-4; the D gene is possibly TRBD1 (6 bases). Trimming removed 5 bases at V and 5 bases at J, with 21 bases between. This CDR3 has 17 residues. CDR1 SGHAT and CDR2 FQNNGV come from the germline V gene. The CDR3 spells CASSTRTDGAVNEKLFF. The CDR3 DNA follows: TGTGCCAGCAGCACCAGGACAGACGGCGCGGTCAATGAAAAACTGTTTTTT.

The CDR3 nucleotides read TGTGCCAGCACCCACAACCCCTATGGCTACACCTTC. It encodes CASTHNPYGYTF. This chain joins TRBV12-3 or TRBV12-4 and TRBJ1-2; unclear D gene. This CDR3 has 12 amino acids. V lost 7 bases to trimming and J lost 4 bases, with 10 bases between them.

The V and J genes are TRBV15 and TRBJ1-2; 8 bases line up with TRBD1. Germline CDR1 LNHNV, CDR2 YYDKDF (reference sequence). This CDR3 comprises 16 residues. Trimming removed 3 bases from V and 4 bases from J; junction bases left unmatched: 10. The CDR3 region is CATSRGTGASGYGYTF. Written as DNA, the CDR3 is TGTGCCACCAGCAGGGGGACAGGTGCGTCAGGCTATGGCTACACCTTC.

The chain is built from TRBV2 and TRBJ2-2; D gene uncertain. V lost 1 base, J lost 6 bases, and 21 bases lay in between. This CDR3 is 18 amino acids long. The germline gives CDR1 SNHLY, CDR2 FYNNEI. The CDR3, as DNA: TGTGCCAGCAGTGAAGAAGTAATAGGAGCCGCCCTCGCCGGGGAGCTGTTTTTT. This translates into CASSEEVIGAALAGELFF.

This sequence joins TRBV19 and TRBJ1-1; a weak D match, TRBD1 (6 bases). Germline loops: CDR1 LNHDA, CDR2 SQIVND (reference sequence). V lost 3 bases and J 12 bases, leaving 11 bases between the germline ends. The CDR3 has 11 residues. CDR3 DNA sequence: TGTGCCAGTAGTATTGGGAGGGGGACTTTCTTT. Translated: CASSIGRGTFF.

This clone is deemed medium-sized. The rearrangement links TRBV30 to TRBJ2-2; no definite D call. This CDR3 contains 12 residues. CDR1 GTSNPN and CDR2 SVGIG come from the germline V gene (reference sequence). Trimming stripped 2 bases from V and 6 bases from J, with 7 bases between. The CDR3 loop reads CAWSFLSGELFF. Here the CDR3 DNA reads TGTGCCTGGAGTTTCCTTTCCGGGGAGCTGTTTTTT.

The V and J genes are TRBV27 and TRBJ2-1, with TRBD1 identical over 11 bases. This CDR3 contains 16 residues. From germline, CDR1 is MNHEY and CDR2 SMNVEV (reference sequence). V shed 8 bases, J shed 3 bases, and the junction held 9 bases outside the gene matches. The CDR3 protein is CASGGQGAPIYNEQFF. The CDR3 DNA reads TGTGCCAGCGGTGGACAGGGGGCCCCCATCTACAATGAGCAGTTCTTC.

The V call is TRBV7-3, the J call TRBJ2-3, with 11 bases lining up with TRBD2. From germline, CDR1 is SGHTA and CDR2 FQGTGA. The junction had 6 bases not matched to a gene; V was cut back by 4 bases and J by 6 bases. This CDR3 contains 15 residues. CDR3 nucleotides: TGTGCCAGCAGCTGGACTAGCGGGCCTATGGATACGCAGTATTTT. This encodes CASSWTSGPMDTQYF.

For the CDR3, the DNA is TGTGCCAGCAGTGGTGAGACTATTCTAGCCAAAAACATTCAGTACTTC. It codes for CASSGETILAKNIQYF. The V call is TRBV2, the J call TRBJ2-4, with D tentatively TRBD2 (5 bases). In germline, CDR1 is SNHLY, CDR2 FYNNEI. The CDR3 covers 16 residues. The ends were cut back, 4 bases at V and 0 bases at J, with 13 bases in the middle. The entire variable domain, with the rest obtained from reference TRBV2 and TRBJ2-4, is as follows: EPEVTQTPSHQVTQMGQEVILRCVPISNHLYFYWYRQILGQKVEFLVSFYNNEISEKSEIFDDQFSVERPDGSNFTLKIRSTKLEDSAMYFCASSGETILAKNIQYFGAGTRLSVL.